One sample yielded the 2 T cell receptor beta chains listed below, sequenced in a study of Ad26.COV2.S vaccination and SARS-CoV-2 variants. The treatment was: 15 to 20 received Ad26.COV2.S at low or high dose, single or two shots; roughly five received placebo; per-sample allocation not given. On day 63 after the first injection, vaccine and placebo recipients gave samples. Some clones are missing from TCRdb's copy, which holds only in-frame ones; the method was immunoSEQ multiplex PCR. The profile shows some 340,000 clones, approximately 80% of them singletons. This material consisted of peripheral blood, taken in a trial of Ad26.COV2.S vaccine versus placebo. These receptors were taken from a person between 18 and 65 years old who received the Ad26.COV2.S COVID-19 vaccine or a placebo.

This rearrangement joins TRBV5-6 to TRBJ2-7; D gene uncertain. Germline values: CDR1 SGHDT, CDR2 YYEEEE. V was pared by 0 bases and J by 9 bases, with 7 bases between. CDR3 length equals 11 residues. CDR3 DNA sequence: TGTGCCAGCAGCTTGGGTGTGGGGCAGTACTTC. Its translation: CASSLGVGQYF.

This clone was detected only a few times. The chain combines TRBV14 with TRBJ2-3, with 9 bases matching TRBD2. V trimming: 2 bases; J trimming: 4 bases; junction bases outside the gene matches: 7. Per germline, CDR1 SGHDN and CDR2 FVKESK. The CDR3 consists of 16 residues. CDR3 loop: CASSQSWASGADTQYF. DNA for the CDR3: TGTGCCAGCAGCCAAAGCTGGGCTAGCGGGGCAGATACGCAGTATTTT.